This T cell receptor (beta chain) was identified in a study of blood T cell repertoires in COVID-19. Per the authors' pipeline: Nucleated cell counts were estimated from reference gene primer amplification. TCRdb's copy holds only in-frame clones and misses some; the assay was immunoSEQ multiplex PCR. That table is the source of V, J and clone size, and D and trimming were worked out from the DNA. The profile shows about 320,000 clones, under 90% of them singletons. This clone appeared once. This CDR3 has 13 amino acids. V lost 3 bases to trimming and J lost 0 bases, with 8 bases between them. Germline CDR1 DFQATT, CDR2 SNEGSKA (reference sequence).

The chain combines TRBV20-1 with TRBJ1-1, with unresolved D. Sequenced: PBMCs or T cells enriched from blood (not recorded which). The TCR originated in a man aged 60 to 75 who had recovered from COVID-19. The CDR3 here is CSASVFMNTEAFF. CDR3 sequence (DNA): TGCAGTGCTAGTGTGTTCATGAACACTGAAGCTTTCTTT.